Listed here are 14 T cell receptor beta chains from one sample, sequenced in a study of blood T cells in healthy people across ages. For the second PCR, which ran for about 6 to 12 cycles, a sample-barcoded 5' primer and a J-beta primer mix were used. TCRdb reprocessed the 5' RACE reads with MiXCR, giving one entry per CDR3 protein. The data contain fewer than 750,000 distinct CDR3 sequences, more than 45% of them singletons. The specimen was blood. The origin of the receptors is an older man in good health.

As regards this clonotype: A junction end diverges from the germline sequence, so it may reflect a read error. The CDR3 is CASSYGGESIDMQYF. The CDR3 DNA reads TGTGCCAGCAGTTACGGGGGGGAGTCCATAGATATGCAGTATTTT. This chain links TRBV6-5 with TRBJ2-3, with 7 positions matching TRBD2. The CDR3 covers 15 residues. Germline lookup yields CDR1 MNHEY and CDR2 SVGAGI.

This clonotype showed up just a few times. The chain recombines TRBV6-2 or TRBV6-3 with TRBJ2-6; D remains unclear. Germline V gene data show CDR1 as MNHEY and CDR2 as SVGEGT. There are 15 residues in the CDR3. With 6 bases removed from V and 2 bases from J, the gap between germline ends came to 11 bases. CDR3 in DNA: TGTGCCAGCAGCAATGACATAACTGGGGCCAACGTCCTGACTTTC. It specifies CASSNDITGANVLTF.

This clonotype was picked up one time. This chain links TRBV28 with TRBJ2-1, with a tentative D call TRBD2 (6 bases). Trimming removed 4 bases from V and 4 bases from J, with 14 bases in between. CDR1 and CDR2 (germline): MDHEN, SYDVKM. The CDR3 runs to 15 residues. This chain's CDR3 is CASSSQQEGYNEQFF. CDR3 sequence (DNA): TGTGCCAGCAGTTCCCAGCAGGAGGGGTACAATGAGCAGTTCTTC.

Remarks on this clonotype: One end of the junction varies from germline; a read error may be responsible. This chain connects TRBV6-5 to TRBJ1-5; D not resolved. CDR1 MNHEY and CDR2 SVGAGI come from the germline V gene. The CDR3 runs to 13 residues. The CDR3 spells CAGSYGVEQPQHF. As DNA, the CDR3 is TGTGCCGGCAGTTACGGGGTAGAGCAGCCCCAGCATTTT.

This clonotype was observed a single time. This chain joins TRBV11-2 and TRBJ2-1, with 11 bases that match TRBD2. J was trimmed by 0 bases and V by 5 bases; bases with no gene match: 18. This CDR3 contains 21 residues. Germline-derived CDR1 and CDR2 are SGHAT and FQNNGV. Here the CDR3 reads CASSPVRASGGTGSSYNEQFF. The DNA for the CDR3 is TGTGCCAGCAGCCCAGTGAGGGCTAGCGGGGGGACGGGAAGCTCCTACAATGAGCAGTTCTTC.

CDR3 amino acids: CASSLLRDTIYEQYF. CDR3 bases: TGTGCCAGCAGCTTGTTACGGGACACCATCTACGAGCAGTACTTC. The J gene is TRBJ2-7, the V gene TRBV7-3; tentatively, D is TRBD1 (6 bases). The CDR3 spans 15 residues. Germline values: CDR1 SGHTA, CDR2 FQGTGA. Between the trimmed V and J ends, which lost 3 bases and 3 bases, there was a span of 15 bases.

In its sample, this clonotype was seen a few times. The chain carries TRBV7-2 and TRBJ1-1; TRBD1 matches 11 bases. The V and J ends lost 4 bases and 0 bases, in that order; junction bases with no gene match: 7. From germline, CDR1 is SGHTA and CDR2 FQGNSA. The CDR3 consists of 17 residues. This CDR3 is CASSSRTGGTLNTEAFF. CDR3 sequence (DNA): TGTGCCAGCAGCTCCAGGACAGGGGGCACCCTGAACACTGAAGCTTTCTTT.

The sample holds a few counts of this clonotype. The chain uses TRBV20-1 and TRBJ2-5; tentatively, D is TRBD2 (6 bases). The V gene's germline CDR1 is DFQATT and CDR2 SNEGSKA (reference sequence). The CDR3 has 12 residues. Trimming took 1 base from V and 5 from J, leaving 8 bases between them. CDR3 coding DNA: TGCAGTGCTAGAGCGCTAGCGGAGACCCAGTACTTC. This sequence encodes CSARALAETQYF.

The J gene is TRBJ2-1, the V gene TRBV9; a weak D match, TRBD2 (5 bases). This CDR3 is 16 amino acids long. Germline V lookup: CDR1 SGDLS, CDR2 YYNGEE. V shed 3 bases and J shed 1 base, with 14 bases lying between them. The CDR3 DNA follows: TGTGCCAGCAGCGCCCACGCGGGCCAGTCCTACAATGAGCAGTTCTTC. Amino acid sequence: CASSAHAGQSYNEQFF.

This chain links TRBV20-1 with TRBJ2-7; the D is unclear. Trimming removed 5 bases at V and 3 bases at J, with 20 bases between. This CDR3 region has 15 residues. Germline-derived CDR1 and CDR2 are DFQATT and SNEGSKA (reference sequence). The CDR3 DNA reads as TGCAGTGCTGTCACCACGACGCAACACCGCTACGAGCAGTACTTC. Translated: CSAVTTTQHRYEQYF.

The chain recombines TRBV4-3 with TRBJ2-3; no clear D. CDR1 LGHNA and CDR2 YSLEER come from the germline V gene. V was trimmed by 1 base and J by 0 bases, leaving 8 bases between them. This CDR3 is 15 amino acids long. The CDR3 nucleotides read TGCGCCAGCAGCCAAGGTTACCGCAGCACAGATACGCAGTATTTT. This encodes CASSQGYRSTDTQYF.

The chain joins TRBV7-2 to TRBJ2-5; D is possibly TRBD2 (5 bases). Germline CDR1 reads SGHTA; CDR2 reads FQGNSA. The CDR3 spans 13 residues. The V end lost 4 bases, the J end lost 5 bases, and 11 bases lay between the germline ends. This CDR3 reads CASSSFRGETQYF. CDR3 nucleotide sequence: TGTGCCAGCAGCTCTTTTCGCGGGGAGACCCAGTACTTC.

This sequence joins TRBV9 and TRBJ1-5; D might be TRBD1 (6 bases). Deletions cut 0 bases from V and 5 bases from J, with 12 bases between. From germline, CDR1 is SGDLS and CDR2 YYNGEE. The CDR3 is made up of 15 amino acids. This chain's CDR3 is CASSVDGRGYQPQHF. CDR3 in DNA: TGTGCCAGCAGCGTAGATGGCAGGGGATATCAGCCCCAGCATTTT.

The gene calls are TRBV9 and TRBJ2-3, with 8 nucleotides matching TRBD2. From germline, CDR1 is SGDLS and CDR2 YYNGEE. CDR3 length: 15 amino acids. The trim removed 1 base at V and 2 bases at J, leaving 3 bases unmatched. The CDR3 nucleotides read TGTGCCAGCAGCGTAAGCGGGGGTAACACAGATACGCAGTATTTT. Translating it yields CASSVSGGNTDTQYF.